Listed here are 21 T cell receptor beta chains from one sample, sequenced in a study of OX40 agonist ivuxolimab in advanced cancers. Data came from immunoSEQ multiplex PCR; TCRdb stores just in-frame clones and leaves some out. The top ten hold about 6.9% of the sample, which has approximately 78,000 clones, more than 75% seen once. Sequencing used CD4+ or CD8+ T cells sorted from blood, obtained in a trial of the OX40 agonist ivuxolimab. Receptors originate from an adult with an advanced solid tumor such as melanoma, head and neck, liver or kidney cancer.

The rearrangement joins TRBV10-3 to TRBJ1-1; D may be TRBD1 (6 bases). The germline V gene encodes CDR1 ENHRY and CDR2 SYGVKD. V was pared by 10 bases and J by 0 bases, with 12 bases between. The CDR3 loop spans 13 amino acids. CDR3 loop: CATRQDLNTEAFF. The CDR3 nucleotides read TGTGCCACCCGACAGGATTTGAACACTGAAGCTTTCTTT.

The chain combines TRBV19 with TRBJ2-3; D ambiguous. This CDR3 has 12 residues. Germline V gene lookup returns CDR1 LNHDA and CDR2 SQIVND (reference sequence). The V gene lost 1 base and the J gene lost 4 bases, with 3 bases spanning the gap. Here the CDR3 reads CASSIVADTQYF. The CDR3 DNA sequence: TGTGCCAGTAGTATAGTGGCAGATACGCAGTATTTT.

The V gene is TRBV10-3, the J gene TRBJ1-2; weak D call: TRBD1 (6 bases). The CDR3 is 15 amino acids. The germline V and J ends were trimmed by 3 bases and 0 bases, with 11 bases remaining between them. Germline V lookup: CDR1 ENHRY, CDR2 SYGVKD. CDR3 DNA: TGTGCCATCAGTGATCCGGGGGCTCCTAACTATGGCTACACCTTC. As protein: CAISDPGAPNYGYTF.

The CDR3 bases are TGTGCCAGCAGCTCCGAACATAGGAGGGGCTACACCTTC. This codes for CASSSEHRRGYTF. J is TRBJ1-2 and V is TRBV9; no clear D. CDR3 length: 13 amino acids. V shed 4 bases and J shed 8 bases, with 15 bases lying between them. CDR1 is SGDLS, CDR2 YYNGEE, per germline.

The chain couples TRBV7-9 to TRBJ2-1, with D unresolved. CDR3 length equals 11 residues. Deletions cut 2 bases from V and 10 bases from J, with 6 bases between. CDR1 is SEHNR and CDR2 is FQNEAQ in the germline V gene (reference sequence). CDR3 protein: CASSLRQEQFF. The CDR3 DNA reads as TGTGCCAGCAGCTTAAGGCAAGAGCAGTTCTTC.

The chain links TRBV5-1 to TRBJ2-5, with 13 bases matching TRBD2. CDR1 and CDR2 (germline): SGHRS, YFSETQ. The CDR3 has 16 amino acids. The J segment lost 2 bases and the V segment lost 7 bases, leaving 8 bases of the junction unmatched. The CDR3 protein is CASSIGLAGAQETQYF. In DNA, the CDR3 is TGCGCCAGCTCTATTGGACTAGCGGGGGCTCAAGAGACCCAGTACTTC.

This clone has a single count. The genes are TRBV9 and TRBJ2-1; D not certain. The V end lost 0 bases, the J end lost 8 bases, and 3 bases lay between the germline ends. The CDR3 covers 11 residues. Germline CDR1 SGDLS, CDR2 YYNGEE. The CDR3 DNA is TGTGCCAGCAGCGTAGAGGATGAGCAGTTCTTC. It codes for CASSVEDEQFF.

The V gene is TRBV7-6, the J gene TRBJ1-1; D possibly corresponds to TRBD1 (5 bases). V lost 1 base and J lost 11, with 11 bases in between. From germline, CDR1 is SGHVS and CDR2 FNYEAQ. CDR3 length equals 12 residues. The CDR3: CASSLVGGLAFF. The CDR3 DNA is TGTGCCAGCAGCTTAGTTGGGGGTCTGGCTTTCTTT.

CDR3 sequence: CSARPGDEQYF. CDR3 in DNA: TGCAGTGCAAGACCTGGGGACGAGCAGTACTTC. The genes are TRBV20-1 and TRBJ2-7, with D unclear. Germline CDR1 DFQATT, CDR2 SNEGSKA (reference sequence). The CDR3 length is 11 residues. V was cut by 6 bases and J by 5 bases, with 11 bases left in between.

This chain joins TRBV9 and TRBJ2-7; 9 bases match TRBD1. With 3 bases clipped from V and 4 bases from J, the junction kept 2 bases outside the gene matches. CDR1 and CDR2 from the germline V gene are SGDLS and YYNGEE. The CDR3 covers 13 residues. The CDR3 here is CASSEGQGYEQYF. The CDR3 coding sequence is TGTGCCAGCAGCGAGGGACAGGGTTACGAGCAGTACTTC.

Note on this clone: Its ends do not fully match the called genes, so a read error is possible. V and J are TRBV2 and TRBJ2-5, with D unclear. This CDR3 region has 14 residues. Looked up from germline, CDR1 is SNHLY and CDR2 is FYNNEI. CDR3 protein: CASREDYFQETQYF. The CDR3 nucleotides read TGTGCCAGCAGGGAAGATTACTTCCAAGAGACCCAGTACTTC.

A remark on this clone: As the CDR3 is not closed by the conserved phenylalanine or tryptophan, this likely results from a read error. The V call is TRBV6-5, the J call TRBJ1-1, with 8 bases that match TRBD1. J gave up 0 bases and V 8 bases, and 2 bases lay outside the gene matches. The CDR3 has 13 amino acids. Germline V gene data show CDR1 as MNHEY and CDR2 as SVGAGI. The CDR3 protein is CASRRGLNTEAFL. Here the CDR3 DNA reads TGTGCCAGCCGCAGGGGGCTGAACACTGAAGCTTTCCTT.

J is TRBJ1-1 and V is TRBV29-1; no clear D gene. Trimming took off 1 base at V and 7 bases at J, with 16 bases between the two ends. Germline loops: CDR1 SQVTM, CDR2 ANQGSEA. This CDR3 is 14 amino acids long. CDR3 residues: CSVEVGLRGDEAFF. CDR3 coding DNA: TGCAGCGTTGAAGTCGGTCTGAGAGGCGATGAAGCTTTCTTT.

The chain uses TRBV19 and TRBJ2-2; D unresolved. The V gene's germline CDR1 is LNHDA and CDR2 SQIVND (reference sequence). CDR3 length: 15 amino acids. V was clipped by 10 bases and J by 9 bases, with 24 bases between them. CDR3 residues: CATKANQPSVRELFF. The CDR3 DNA sequence: TGTGCCACAAAAGCAAATCAACCATCAGTCAGGGAGCTGTTTTTT.

The chain couples TRBV5-1 to TRBJ2-5, with 7 bases matching TRBD1. The CDR3 spans 14 residues. Per germline, CDR1 SGHRS and CDR2 YFSETQ. The trim removed 4 bases at V and 1 base at J, leaving 4 bases unmatched. In nucleotides, the CDR3 is TGCGCCAGCAGCCCGGACAGGCCCCAAGAGACCCAGTACTTC. Residues: CASSPDRPQETQYF.

The chain links TRBV30 to TRBJ1-1; D might be TRBD1 (5 bases). The V end lost 5 bases, the J end lost 4 bases, and 14 bases lay between the germline ends. Germline lookup yields CDR1 GTSNPN and CDR2 SVGIG (reference sequence). The CDR3 totals 13 residues. Here the CDR3 reads CAWWWGSGTEAFF. DNA for the CDR3: TGTGCCTGGTGGTGGGGGTCGGGCACTGAAGCTTTCTTT.

The V and J genes are TRBV6-6 and TRBJ2-3; D is undetermined. Trimming took off 2 bases at V and 1 base at J, with 4 bases between the two ends. This CDR3 is built from 13 residues. Germline V lookup: CDR1 MNHNY, CDR2 SVGAGI (reference sequence). The CDR3 here is CASSYSGTDTQYF. DNA for the CDR3: TGTGCCAGCAGTTACAGTGGCACAGATACGCAGTATTTT.

The chain employs TRBV6-6 and TRBJ2-7, with 8 bases identical to TRBD2. Per germline, CDR1 MNHNY and CDR2 SVGAGI (reference sequence). J was trimmed by 5 bases and V by 8 bases; bases with no gene match: 8. The CDR3 consists of 13 residues. DNA for the CDR3: TGTGCCAGCTGCCGACGGGGGGGCGACGAGCAGTACTTC. Residues: CASCRRGGDEQYF.

V is TRBV15 and J is TRBJ1-3; D gene unclear. Trimming took 4 bases from V and 0 from J, leaving 10 bases between them. This CDR3 comprises 15 residues. Germline assignment: CDR1 LNHNV and CDR2 YYDKDF (reference sequence). The DNA of the CDR3 is TGTGCCACCAGCAACAAACTGGGCTCTGGAAACACCATATATTTT. Protein sequence: CATSNKLGSGNTIYF.

This sequence joins TRBV19 and TRBJ1-3; no reliable D call. Trimming shortened V by 7 bases and J by 5 bases, and 12 bases separated the two germline ends. The CDR3 totals 13 residues. The germline V gene has CDR1 LNHDA and CDR2 SQIVND (reference sequence). CDR3 amino acids: CASTTGLRNTIYF. For the CDR3, the DNA is TGTGCCAGTACGACCGGGCTGAGAAACACCATATATTTT.

The rearrangement links TRBV7-2 to TRBJ2-5, with 7 nucleotides matching TRBD2. The CDR3 has 14 amino acids. Germline V lookup: CDR1 SGHTA, CDR2 FQGNSA. Trimming removed 1 base from V and 2 bases from J; junction bases left unmatched: 1. The DNA of the CDR3 is TGTGCCAGCAGCTTAGTGGGAGGGCAAGAGACCCAGTACTTC. Encoded protein: CASSLVGGQETQYF. Drawing the rest from reference TRBV7-2 and TRBJ2-5, the complete variable domain is GAGVSQSPSNKVTEKGKDVELRCDPISGHTALYWYRQSLGQGLEFLIYFQGNSAPDKSGLPSDRFSAERTGGSVSTLTIQRTQQEDSAVYLCASSLVGGQETQYFGPGTRLLVL.